This T cell receptor (beta chain) was sequenced for a study of blood T cell repertoires in COVID-19. Germline V gene data show CDR1 as KGHSH and CDR2 as LQKENI. Losses at the gene ends were 4 bases for V and 5 bases for J; bases not matched to a gene: 13. The CDR3 has 17 residues. Original handling: Counts of nucleated cells, estimated from reference gene primer amplification, were obtained. Method: immunoSEQ multiplex PCR; TCRdb's copy keeps in-frame clones and lacks some. V, J and clone size are taken as reported in that table, and D and trimming were inferred from the DNA itself. Among some 200,000 clones listed, around four fifths were seen once.

This receptor was obtained from a woman aged 45-65 years who had been exposed to COVID-19. The chain has TRBV18 and TRBJ1-5, with TRBD1 matching over 8 bases. Sequences were obtained from PBMCs or T cells enriched from blood (not recorded which). CDR3 DNA: TGTGCCAGCTCACTTTCCTCGGACAGGGTGGGTTATCAGCCCCAGCATTTT. Translating it yields CASSLSSDRVGYQPQHF.